The rows below give T cell receptor beta chains drawn from one sample of a study of T cell repertoires in cytomegalovirus infection. The antigens for these receptors are not known. TCRdb itself ran the reads through MiXCR, one entry per CDR3 protein. The data show approximately 310,000 distinct CDR3 sequences, with around 25% seen just once and about 14% held by the top ten. The specimen was cultured PBMCs, collected from culture after CMV antigen stimulation. These receptor sequences come from a human donor in good health (CMV status not recorded). Some clones in this sample may be carry-over from other donors' samples. CDR3s include the opening cysteine and the closing phenylalanine or tryptophan. The order of the fields is V gene, clone size, J gene, D gene, CDR3 protein, CDR3 DNA. D genes are given only for firm matches. The size field is filled for only some rows; it gives once, few, many or a size class.

>TRBV20-1|few|TRBJ1-4|NA
CSARVGGVDEKLFF
TGCAGTGCTAGAGTGGGGGGCGTGGATGAAAAACTGTTTTTT
>TRBV7-2|NA|TRBJ2-5|NA
CASSLEAPLTQYF
TGTGCCAGCAGCTTAGAGGCGCCCCTTACCCAGTACTTC
>TRBV29-1|NA|TRBJ2-1|NA
CSVDFMVFGKNEQFF
TGCAGCGTTGATTTTATGGTGTTTGGTAAGAATGAGCAGTTCTTC
>TRBV6-2/TRBV6-3|NA|TRBJ2-1|NA
CASSYGMGNSYNEQFF
TGTGCCAGCAGTTACGGGATGGGAAACTCCTACAATGAGCAGTTCTTC
>TRBV14|few|TRBJ2-5|TRBD2
CASSQVSLAGEETQYF
TGTGCCAGCAGCCAAGTGTCCCTAGCGGGGGAAGAGACCCAGTACTTC
>TRBV5-8|many|TRBJ2-3|NA
CASSLRIGSPGTDTQYF
TGTGCCAGCAGCTTACGAATCGGGAGCCCCGGCACAGATACGCAGTATTTT
>TRBV7-2|many|TRBJ1-3|NA
CASSFLISSSGNTIYF
TGTGCCAGCAGCTTCCTTATATCCAGCTCTGGAAACACCATATATTTT
>TRBV7-2|few|TRBJ1-1|NA
CASSGQGSLNTEAFF
TGTGCCAGCAGCGGTCAGGGCTCTTTGAACACTGAAGCTTTCTTT
>TRBV2|few|TRBJ2-3|NA
CASRKGTSLSIPDTQYF
TGTGCCAGCAGGAAAGGGACAAGCCTCAGTATCCCAGATACGCAGTATTTT
>TRBV7-2|many|TRBJ1-5|TRBD1
CASSSRTGAGDQPQHF
TGTGCCAGCAGCTCCCGGACAGGGGCAGGGGATCAGCCCCAGCATTTT
>TRBV6-1|few|TRBJ2-3|NA
CASSTPYTDTQYF
TGTGCCAGCAGTACCCCCTACACAGATACGCAGTATTTT
>TRBV24-1|NA|TRBJ2-5|TRBD1
CATSDSRDRTQETQYF
TGTGCCACCAGTGATTCCCGGGACAGGACCCAAGAGACCCAGTACTTC
>TRBV12-3/TRBV12-4|few|TRBJ1-2|NA
CASSRRGEEHYGYTF
TGTGCCAGCAGCCGCCGGGGAGAGGAGCACTATGGCTACACCTTC
>TRBV7-2|many|TRBJ2-1|NA
CASSLTGDSSYNEQFF
TGTGCCAGCAGCTTAACCGGAGATAGCTCCTACAATGAGCAGTTCTTC
>TRBV7-2|many|TRBJ1-4|NA
CASSRGPTNEKLFF
TGTGCCAGCAGCAGGGGACCAACTAATGAAAAACTGTTTTTT
>TRBV12-3/TRBV12-4|few|TRBJ2-2|NA
CASVGAPTGELFF
TGTGCCAGCGTGGGGGCCCCAACCGGGGAGCTGTTTTTT
>TRBV7-9|many|TRBJ2-3|TRBD2
CATRTSGGTDTQYF
TGTGCCACAAGGACTAGCGGAGGCACAGATACGCAGTATTTT
>TRBV27|many|TRBJ2-2|NA
CASNRQNTGELFF
TGTGCCAGCAACAGGCAGAACACCGGGGAGCTGTTTTTT
>TRBV19|NA|TRBJ2-3|NA
CASSIWLSSTDTQYF
TGTGCCAGTAGTATTTGGCTGTCTAGCACAGATACGCAGTATTTT
>TRBV19|NA|TRBJ1-1|NA
CASSVLSLLAMNTEAFF
TGTGCCAGTAGTGTCCTCTCCTTACTGGCTATGAACACTGAAGCTTTCTTT
>TRBV24-1|few|TRBJ2-1|NA
CATSDHPVNEQFF
TGTGCCACCAGTGACCACCCAGTTAATGAGCAGTTCTTC
>TRBV6-2/TRBV6-3|few|TRBJ2-7|NA
CASSRTAPYEQYF
TGTGCCAGCAGTCGGACAGCCCCCTACGAGCAGTACTTC
>TRBV4-1|NA|TRBJ1-5|NA
CASSQAGERGQPQHF
TGCGCCAGCAGCCAAGCGGGTGAGCGGGGTCAGCCCCAGCATTTT
>TRBV19|NA|TRBJ2-7|TRBD2
CASSIFLRLAGTSSYEQYF
TGTGCCAGTAGTATATTTCTGAGATTAGCGGGCACCAGCTCCTACGAGCAGTACTTC
>TRBV7-2|many|TRBJ2-3|NA
CASSPPTDTQYF
TGTGCCAGCAGCCCGCCCACAGATACGCAGTATTTT
>TRBV6-2/TRBV6-3|NA|TRBJ2-1|TRBD1
CASSRTGTGYHEQFF
TGTGCCAGCAGCCGGACCGGGACAGGGTACCATGAGCAGTTCTTC
>TRBV15|few|TRBJ2-3|TRBD2
CATSRPRGLAGVGNTDTQYF
TGTGCCACCAGCAGACCCCGGGGGCTAGCGGGAGTGGGGAACACAGATACGCAGTATTTT
>TRBV11-2|NA|TRBJ2-5|TRBD2
CASSLVTGGPRETQYF
TGTGCCAGCAGCTTAGTGACGGGAGGGCCACGAGAGACCCAGTACTTC
>TRBV7-8|many|TRBJ1-3|NA
CASSLRDVGSGNTIYF
TGTGCCAGCAGCTTAAGGGATGTGGGGTCTGGAAACACCATATATTTT
>TRBV19|few|TRBJ1-1|TRBD1
CASLKTGATEAFF
TGTGCCAGTTTAAAAACAGGGGCCACTGAAGCTTTCTTT
>TRBV7-9|NA|TRBJ1-5|NA
CASSLPPGQPQHF
TGTGCCAGCAGCTTACCCCCCGGACAGCCCCAGCATTTT
>TRBV7-2|NA|TRBJ2-5|TRBD2
CASSQTSGRAETQYF
TGTGCCAGCAGCCAGACTAGCGGGAGGGCAGAGACCCAGTACTTC
>TRBV28|NA|TRBJ2-1|TRBD2
CASSWTSGRLYNEQFF
TGTGCCAGCAGTTGGACTAGCGGGAGACTCTACAATGAGCAGTTCTTC
>TRBV9|NA|TRBJ2-1|TRBD2
CASTGTSGSVPYNEQFF
TGTGCCAGCACCGGGACTAGCGGGAGTGTCCCCTACAATGAGCAGTTCTTC
>TRBV6-2/TRBV6-3|many|TRBJ1-2|NA
CASSRTTQGSTYTF
TGTGCCAGCAGTCGTACGACACAGGGTTCCACCTACACCTTC
>TRBV7-2|NA|TRBJ2-3|NA
CASSLGGASGTDTQYF
TGTGCCAGCAGCTTGGGGGGGGCTAGCGGCACAGATACGCAGTATTTT
>TRBV7-2|many|TRBJ2-7|NA
CASSLVGASNEQYF
TGTGCCAGCAGCTTAGTCGGGGCGTCCAACGAGCAGTACTTC
>TRBV7-2|many|TRBJ1-3|NA
CASSLNGQGNTIYF
TGTGCCAGCAGCTTAAACGGACAGGGAAACACCATATATTTT
>TRBV19|few|TRBJ1-5|NA
CASSRQINQPQHF
TGTGCCAGTAGCAGACAGATCAATCAGCCCCAGCATTTT
>TRBV7-2|few|TRBJ2-1|NA
CASSLVTRTDEQFF
TGTGCCAGCAGCTTAGTGACTAGGACGGATGAGCAGTTCTTC
>TRBV13|few|TRBJ2-5|TRBD2
CASIPGGLAVSLDQETQYF
TGTGCCAGCATCCCCGGAGGGCTAGCGGTTTCTCTGGACCAAGAGACCCAGTACTTC
>TRBV7-2|NA|TRBJ2-3|NA
CASSRAVTDTQYF
TGTGCCAGCAGCCGCGCGGTGACAGATACGCAGTATTTT
>TRBV30|many|TRBJ1-1|NA
CAWNRNTEAFF
TGTGCCTGGAACAGGAACACTGAAGCTTTCTTT
>TRBV24-1|NA|TRBJ1-5|NA
CATSDFPGQPQHF
TGTGCCACCAGTGATTTCCCCGGTCAGCCCCAGCATTTT
>TRBV2|NA|TRBJ1-5|NA
CASRALGGTSQPQHF
TGTGCCAGCAGGGCCCTCGGAGGCACCTCCCAGCCCCAGCATTTT
>TRBV29-1|NA|TRBJ1-5|NA
CSVPGPSNQPQHF
TGCAGCGTTCCCGGACCTAGCAATCAGCCCCAGCATTTT
>TRBV7-8|NA|TRBJ2-2|NA
CASSPRARTNTGELFF
TGTGCCAGCAGCCCTAGGGCCAGAACGAACACCGGGGAGCTGTTTTTT
>TRBV18|few|TRBJ1-4|NA
CASSPQPSSTNEKLFF
TGTGCCAGCTCACCACAGCCATCCTCAACTAATGAAAAACTGTTTTTT
>TRBV28|NA|TRBJ1-5|TRBD1
CASSLFRGTGGNQPQHF
TGTGCCAGCAGTTTATTCCGCGGGACAGGGGGCAATCAGCCCCAGCATTTT
>TRBV7-2|few|TRBJ2-4|TRBD1
CASSFWAGGAFRKNIQYF
TGTGCCAGCAGCTTTTGGGCAGGGGGCGCGTTTAGGAAAAACATTCAGTACTTC
>TRBV27|few|TRBJ1-2|NA
CASSLLGGDYGYTF
TGTGCCAGCAGTTTATTGGGGGGCGACTATGGCTACACCTTC
>TRBV7-2|many|TRBJ2-1|NA
CASSSRDSKFHEQFF
TGTGCCAGCAGCTCCCGGGACTCCAAGTTCCATGAGCAGTTCTTC
>TRBV7-2|few|TRBJ2-3|TRBD2
CASTPLWGAGGPRDTQYF
TGTGCCAGCACCCCTCTGTGGGGGGCGGGAGGGCCGAGAGATACGCAGTATTTT
>TRBV7-2|many|TRBJ2-7|TRBD2
CASSFGRGLAVLSYEQYF
TGTGCCAGCAGCTTTGGGCGGGGACTAGCGGTTCTGAGCTACGAGCAGTACTTC
>TRBV7-2|few|TRBJ2-1|NA
CASSLGRAPSAEQFF
TGTGCCAGCAGCTTAGGCCGGGCCCCATCGGCTGAGCAGTTCTTC
>TRBV28|few|TRBJ2-2|TRBD1
CASSPGTAPNTGELFF
TGTGCCAGCAGCCCGGGGACAGCCCCGAACACCGGGGAGCTGTTTTTT
>TRBV6-2/TRBV6-3|few|TRBJ2-2|TRBD2
CASITNSGLAGTGELFF
TGTGCCAGCATCACGAATTCGGGACTAGCGGGCACCGGGGAGCTGTTTTTT